Following are 32 T cell receptor beta chains from one sample sequenced in a study of shared clonotypes between healthy human individuals. Generated by immunoSEQ multiplex PCR, the TCRdb table keeps only in-frame clones and is missing some. The sample comprises about 800,000 clones, about 96% of which are singletons, and over 0.2% rests with the top ten. It was CD45RO-negative cells, positively selected for CCR7, that made up naive CD8 cells, with terminally differentiated effector memory CD45RA+ cells excluded. The specimen sequenced was naive CD8+ T cells sorted from blood. Source of these receptors: a young man in good health.

The chain uses TRBV15 and TRBJ2-1; 10 bases line up with TRBD2. The CDR3 is 17 residues long. From germline, CDR1 is LNHNV and CDR2 YYDKDF (reference sequence). V was clipped by 0 bases and J by 4 bases; unmatched bases: 6. The CDR3 coding sequence is TGTGCCACCAGCAGAGATTGGGCTAGCGGGGGTTACAATGAGCAGTTCTTC. It encodes CATSRDWASGGYNEQFF.

The J gene is TRBJ2-5, the V gene TRBV28, with TRBD2 matching over 8 bases. The germline V gene has CDR1 MDHEN and CDR2 SYDVKM. CDR3 length equals 17 residues. The V gene end was trimmed by 6 bases and the J gene end by 2 bases; junction bases not matched to a gene: 14. CDR3 sequence reads: CASSQLAVPLGQETQYF. CDR3 nucleotide sequence: TGTGCCAGCAGCCAACTAGCGGTGCCCTTAGGACAAGAGACCCAGTACTTC.

This chain links TRBV12-5 with TRBJ2-6, with TRBD1 as a possible D gene (5 bases). V was pared by 5 bases and J by 5 bases, with 22 bases between. Germline assignment: CDR1 LGHNT and CDR2 FRNRAP. The CDR3 runs 18 residues. The DNA of the CDR3 is TGTGCTAGTGGTGACAAGCGTGCAGGACAAAGTCGGGCCAACGTCCTGACTTTC. Protein: CASGDKRAGQSRANVLTF. Full variable domain (outside the CDR3, taken from reference TRBV12-5 and TRBJ2-6): DARVTQTPRHKVTEMGQEVTMRCQPILGHNTVFWYRQTMMQGLELLAYFRNRAPLDDSGMPKDRFSAEMPDATLATLKIQPSEPRDSAVYFCASGDKRAGQSRANVLTFGAGSRLTVL.

The rearrangement uses TRBV9 and TRBJ2-3; D gene uncertain. The CDR3 is 15 amino acids. Germline loops: CDR1 SGDLS, CDR2 YYNGEE. V shed 0 bases and J shed 5 bases, with 13 bases lying between them. This CDR3 is CASSVEAHRRDTQYF. The CDR3 DNA follows: TGTGCCAGCAGCGTAGAGGCCCACCGTCGAGATACGCAGTATTTT.

V and J are TRBV27 and TRBJ2-3; TRBD2 agrees at 9 bases. CDR3 length: 16 residues. V was pared by 5 bases and J by 4 bases, with 10 bases of the junction left unmatched. The V gene's germline CDR1 is MNHEY and CDR2 SMNVEV (reference sequence). As DNA, the CDR3 is TGTGCCAGCAGTCCATTAGCGGGAGTAGATGCAGATACGCAGTATTTT. Its protein is CASSPLAGVDADTQYF.

The V call is TRBV6-5, the J call TRBJ2-7; the D gene is possibly TRBD1 (5 bases). The CDR3 is made up of 14 amino acids. Trimming pared 2 bases from V and 2 bases from J, leaving 10 bases between. Germline CDR1 is MNHEY and CDR2 is SVGAGI. As DNA, the CDR3 is TGTGCCAGCAGTTACAAAGCAGGGACCTACGAGCAGTACTTC. This gives the protein CASSYKAGTYEQYF.

The genes are TRBV27 and TRBJ2-7; the match to TRBD2 covers 11 bases. CDR1 is MNHEY and CDR2 is SMNVEV in the germline V gene (reference sequence). Trimming took 5 bases from V and 3 from J; bases not matched to a gene: 3. This CDR3 contains 14 residues. CDR3 residues: CASSPSGRYYEQYF. The CDR3 nucleotides read TGTGCCAGCAGTCCTAGCGGGAGGTACTACGAGCAGTACTTC.

This clone appeared a single time. V usage is TRBV28 and J usage is TRBJ2-7, with 9 positions matching TRBD1. CDR1 is MDHEN and CDR2 is SYDVKM in the germline V gene. V was pared by 0 bases and J by 4 bases, with 1 base of the junction left unmatched. This CDR3 is built from 14 residues. CDR3 coding DNA: TGTGCCAGCAGTTTATGGGGACAGGGTTACGAGCAGTACTTC. Its translation: CASSLWGQGYEQYF.

V gene TRBV4-1 combines with J gene TRBJ2-7, with a tentative D call TRBD2 (6 bases). CDR3 size: 15 residues. Between the trimmed V and J ends, which lost 5 bases and 2 bases, there was a span of 16 bases. Germline values: CDR1 MGHRA, CDR2 YSYEKL. As DNA, the CDR3 is TGCGCCAGCAGCTACGGGGGAAGAGACCCCTACGAGCAGTACTTC. Translation: CASSYGGRDPYEQYF.

V usage is TRBV11-1 and J usage is TRBJ2-7; 7 bases are a match to TRBD1. Trimming cost V 2 bases and J 7 bases; bases outside gene matches: 8. Germline CDR1 reads SGHAT; CDR2 reads FQDESV (reference sequence). There are 14 residues in the CDR3. This chain's CDR3 is CASSLRQGPGEQYF. In nucleotides, the CDR3 is TGTGCCAGCAGCTTAAGACAGGGACCGGGAGAGCAGTACTTC.

For this clone: This sample includes further DNA sequences coding for the same CDR3. This chain uses TRBV2 with TRBJ1-2; D gene uncertain. Germline V gives CDR1 SNHLY, CDR2 FYNNEI. This CDR3 is 13 amino acids long. V gave up 4 bases and J gave up 0 bases, with 6 bases separating them. The CDR3 spells CASSGRSNYGYTF. CDR3 sequence (DNA): TGTGCCAGCAGTGGGAGGTCTAACTATGGCTACACCTTC.

In its sample, this clone was seen once. This chain uses TRBV6-1 with TRBJ2-3, with 8 bases fitting TRBD2. J gave up 0 bases and V 2 bases, and 4 bases lay outside the gene matches. CDR3 length: 16 residues. Germline values: CDR1 MNHNS, CDR2 SASEGT. The CDR3 protein is CASSELSGTSTDTQYF. The CDR3 nucleotides are TGTGCCAGCAGTGAACTTAGCGGGACTAGCACAGATACGCAGTATTTT.

V is TRBV11-3 and J is TRBJ2-1; 10 positions agree with TRBD2. Germline V lookup: CDR1 SGHNT, CDR2 YENEEA. The CDR3 consists of 14 residues. V lost 2 bases, J lost 6 bases, and 1 base stayed unmatched. CDR3 bases: TGTGCCAGCAGCTTATCTAGCGGGAGCAATGAGCAGTTCTTC. Amino acids: CASSLSSGSNEQFF.

This chain connects TRBV7-9 to TRBJ2-7, with 13 positions matching TRBD2. The CDR3 loop spans 18 amino acids. After removal of 6 bases from V and 2 bases from J, the junction contained 13 bases not matched to a gene. Germline V gene sequence: CDR1 SEHNR, CDR2 FQNEAQ (reference sequence). The CDR3 here is CASRNPGTSGANPYEQYF. The CDR3 coding sequence is TGTGCCAGCAGAAACCCCGGGACTAGCGGGGCTAACCCCTACGAGCAGTACTTC.

This sequence joins TRBV7-9 and TRBJ2-7; a weak D match, TRBD1 (8 bases). CDR3 size: 16 residues. The V gene lost 6 bases and the J gene lost 4 bases, with 22 bases spanning the gap. Germline V gene sequence: CDR1 SEHNR, CDR2 FQNEAQ (reference sequence). CDR3 nucleotide sequence: TGTGCCAGCAGGGGGGGGACAGGTTTGGCCCTGTACGAGCAGTACTTC. It yields the protein CASRGGTGLALYEQYF.

This clone showed up just once. This chain uses TRBV27 with TRBJ2-7; D uncertain. V lost 6 bases, J lost 2 bases, and 14 bases lay in between. Germline-derived CDR1 and CDR2 are MNHEY and SMNVEV (reference sequence). This CDR3 spans 14 amino acids. CDR3 DNA sequence: TGTGCCAGCAGCCCGTTCGGACGAGCCTACGAGCAGTACTTC. As protein: CASSPFGRAYEQYF.

The chain uses TRBV2 and TRBJ2-4, with 7 bases fitting TRBD1. The CDR3 totals 14 residues. The junction had 5 bases not matched to a gene; V was cut back by 4 bases and J by 5 bases. Germline V gene sequence: CDR1 SNHLY, CDR2 FYNNEI. CDR3 loop: CASSADRVQNIQYF. The CDR3 bases are TGTGCCAGCAGTGCCGACAGGGTCCAAAACATTCAGTACTTC.

As regards this clone: This may arise from a read error, as a much more abundant clone is one base away. Here the CDR3 reads CASRDSSGANVLTF. The CDR3 DNA reads TGTGCCAGCCGTGACAGCTCTGGGGCCAACGTCCTGACTTTC. V usage is TRBV18 and J usage is TRBJ2-6; perhaps TRBD1 as D (5 bases). The CDR3 has 14 amino acids. Between the trimmed V and J ends, which lost 8 bases and 0 bases, there was a span of 8 bases. The germline gives CDR1 KGHSH, CDR2 LQKENI.

V is TRBV6-1 and J is TRBJ1-2; D is perhaps TRBD1 (5 bases). This CDR3 comprises 17 residues. The germline V gene encodes CDR1 MNHNS and CDR2 SASEGT. Trimming took 4 bases from V and 0 from J, leaving 18 bases between them. This CDR3 reads CASSVRVWGGTNYGYTF. Here the CDR3 DNA reads TGTGCCAGCAGTGTACGCGTCTGGGGGGGAACTAACTATGGCTACACCTTC.

This chain uses TRBV28 with TRBJ2-6; D remains ambiguous. The CDR3 sequence is 16 residues long. CDR1 MDHEN and CDR2 SYDVKM come from the germline V gene. V was shortened by 3 bases and J by 0 bases, with 9 bases between the two germline ends. DNA of the CDR3: TGTGCCAGCAGTTTTGAAGAGGACTCTGGGGCCAACGTCCTGACTTTC. As protein: CASSFEEDSGANVLTF.

A word on this clone: Other DNA sequences in the sample encode the same CDR3. The chain couples TRBV27 to TRBJ1-1; D call uncertain. The CDR3 totals 13 residues. V was pared by 5 bases and J by 3 bases, with 10 bases between. Germline V CDR1 and CDR2: MNHEY, SMNVEV (reference sequence). The CDR3 sequence: CASSIARDTEAFF. CDR3 nucleotide sequence: TGTGCCAGCAGTATAGCACGGGACACTGAAGCTTTCTTT.

The gene calls are TRBV5-1 and TRBJ2-7; 10 bases align to TRBD2. J gave up 2 bases and V 1 base, and 3 bases lay outside the gene matches. The CDR3 is 15 residues long. Germline V gene sequence: CDR1 SGHRS, CDR2 YFSETQ. The DNA of the CDR3 is TGCGCCAGCAGCTTGAGGACTAGCGGCCCCTACGAGCAGTACTTC. Its translation is CASSLRTSGPYEQYF.

This chain uses TRBV6-5 with TRBJ2-3, with D hard to call. The CDR3 totals 12 residues. From germline, CDR1 is MNHEY and CDR2 SVGAGI. V was pared by 2 bases and J by 5 bases, with 5 bases between. The CDR3 sequence is CASSYRRDTQYF. CDR3 bases: TGTGCCAGCAGTTACAGAAGAGATACGCAGTATTTT.

The genes are TRBV5-6 and TRBJ2-7; maybe TRBD2 (6 bases). V lost 0 bases to trimming and J lost 3 bases, with 13 bases between them. This CDR3 is built from 15 residues. CDR1 SGHDT and CDR2 YYEEEE come from the germline V gene. The chain's CDR3 is CASSLASGLHYEQYF. The CDR3, as DNA: TGTGCCAGCAGCTTGGCCAGCGGGCTTCACTACGAGCAGTACTTC.

The chain recombines TRBV21-1 with TRBJ1-5; the listed D gene, TRBD1, was not tested against the DNA. TRBV21-1 is listed as a pseudogene. This CDR3 is built from 15 residues. The CDR3 DNA reads as TGTGCCAGCAGCAAAACCGGGACAGTCAATCAGCCCCAGCATTTT. This translates into CASSKTGTVNQPQHF.

The chain carries TRBV5-6 and TRBJ2-1, with D uncertain. This CDR3 is built from 14 residues. The germline gives CDR1 SGHDT, CDR2 YYEEEE. V lost 4 bases, J lost 6 bases, and 14 bases lay in between. The CDR3 spells CASSPGSTTNEQFF. CDR3 in DNA: TGTGCCAGCAGCCCTGGAAGCACAACCAATGAGCAGTTCTTC.

A word on this clone: A junction end diverges from the germline sequence, so it may reflect a read error. The chain recombines TRBV5-6 with TRBJ2-1; the D call may be TRBD1 or TRBD2 (5 bases each). CDR1 SGHDT and CDR2 YYEEEE come from the germline V gene. The CDR3 length is 13 residues. The CDR3 region is CASSSYSAGPRVF. In DNA form, the CDR3 reads TGTGCCAGCAGCTCGTACTCTGCGGGCCCCAGGGTCTTC.

The genes are TRBV29-1 and TRBJ2-1; D gene uncertain. The CDR3 has 12 residues. The germline V gene encodes CDR1 SQVTM and CDR2 ANQGSEA. V was trimmed by 4 bases and J by 7 bases, leaving 11 bases between them. The CDR3 protein is CSVAAGLNEQFF. CDR3 bases: TGCAGCGTTGCAGCTGGGCTGAATGAGCAGTTCTTC.

The chain carries TRBV7-6 and TRBJ2-7, with TRBD1 matching 10 bases. The ends lost 3 bases at V and 2 bases at J; junction bases unmatched: 4. The CDR3 contains 15 residues. Germline V gene sequence: CDR1 SGHVS, CDR2 FNYEAQ. CDR3 residues: CASSFGTGATYEQYF. DNA for the CDR3: TGTGCCAGCAGCTTTGGGACAGGGGCCACCTACGAGCAGTACTTC.

The count of this clone is one. The CDR3, as DNA: TGTGCCAGCAGTTTATCTAGCGGGCTGAGCACAGATACGCAGTATTTT. Amino acids: CASSLSSGLSTDTQYF. J is TRBJ2-3 and V is TRBV28, with TRBD2 matching over 8 bases. The CDR3 extends over 16 amino acids. V trimming: 1 base; J trimming: 0 bases; junction bases outside the gene matches: 3. The germline gives CDR1 MDHEN, CDR2 SYDVKM.

This chain joins TRBV7-9 and TRBJ2-2, with D perhaps given as TRBD1 or TRBD2 (5 bases each). The CDR3 is 13 residues long. Trimming pared 7 bases from V and 4 bases from J, leaving 10 bases between. Per the germline V gene, CDR1 is SEHNR and CDR2 is FQNEAQ (reference sequence). The CDR3 DNA reads TGTGCCAGCATCCCCGGGGCCACCGGGGAGCTGTTTTTT. Its protein is CASIPGATGELFF. The full variable domain, rest sourced from reference TRBV7-9 and TRBJ2-2, is DTGVSQNPRHKITKRGQNVTFRCDPISEHNRLYWYRQTLGQGPEFLTYFQNEAQLEKSRLLSDRFSAERPKGSFSTLEIQRTEQGDSAMYLCASIPGATGELFFGEGSRLTVL.

The chain links TRBV11-2 to TRBJ2-7; D ambiguous. The CDR3 loop spans 11 amino acids. Germline V gene sequence: CDR1 SGHAT, CDR2 FQNNGV. Trimming removed 1 base from V and 5 bases from J, with 3 bases in between. The DNA for the CDR3 is TGTGCCAGCAGCTTAGCGAACGAGCAGTACTTC. Translating gives CASSLANEQYF.